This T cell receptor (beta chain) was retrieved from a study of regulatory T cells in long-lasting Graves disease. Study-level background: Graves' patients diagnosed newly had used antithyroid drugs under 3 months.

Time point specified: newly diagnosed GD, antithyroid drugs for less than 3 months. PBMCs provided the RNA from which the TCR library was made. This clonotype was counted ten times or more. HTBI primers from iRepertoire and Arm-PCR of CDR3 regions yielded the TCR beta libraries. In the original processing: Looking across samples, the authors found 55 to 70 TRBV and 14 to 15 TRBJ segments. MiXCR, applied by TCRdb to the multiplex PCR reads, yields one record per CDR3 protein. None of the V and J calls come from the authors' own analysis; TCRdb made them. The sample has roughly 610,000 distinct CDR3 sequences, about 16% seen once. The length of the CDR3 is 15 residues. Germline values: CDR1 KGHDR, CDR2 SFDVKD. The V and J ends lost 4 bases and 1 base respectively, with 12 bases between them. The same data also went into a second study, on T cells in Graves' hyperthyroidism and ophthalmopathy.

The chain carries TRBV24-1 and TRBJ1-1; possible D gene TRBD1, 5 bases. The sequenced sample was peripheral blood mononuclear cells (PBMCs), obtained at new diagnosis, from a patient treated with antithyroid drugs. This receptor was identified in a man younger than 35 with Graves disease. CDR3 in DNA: TGTGCCACCAGTGACAACCGGGGACCGAACACTGAAGCTTTCTTT. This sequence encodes CATSDNRGPNTEAFF.